This passage covers 19 T cell receptor beta chains from one sample sequenced in a study of T-cell memory formation after mild COVID-19. TCRdb reprocessed the 5' RACE reads with MiXCR, giving one entry per CDR3 protein. The profile covers roughly 370,000 distinct CDR3 sequences, with approximately 15% appearing a single time and about a fifth taken by the ten largest. Sequencing used PBMCs or a T cell subset sorted from them (not recorded which). These receptors all come from a man between 18 and 35 years old who had mild COVID-19 (a few samples of this study predate the infection). Cell type and time point are not known.

The table lists this clonotype with a few counts. This sequence joins TRBV5-1 and TRBJ2-2, with 7 bases fitting TRBD1. V was clipped by 0 bases and J by 0 bases; unmatched bases: 2. This CDR3 spans 16 amino acids. Germline V CDR1 and CDR2: SGHRS, YFSETQ. CDR3 residues: CASSLGDRTNTGELFF. The DNA for the CDR3 is TGCGCCAGCAGCTTGGGGGACAGAACGAACACCGGGGAGCTGTTTTTT.

This clonotype came up many times. The chain employs TRBV4-2 and TRBJ2-3; TRBD2 aligns across 7 bases. The germline CDR1 and CDR2 sequences are LGHNA and YNFKEQ. J gave up 6 bases and V 5 bases, and 8 bases lay outside the gene matches. The CDR3 is made up of 14 amino acids. The CDR3 DNA reads as TGTGCCAGCAGCGGGGGGGGAGAACTTGATACGCAGTATTTT. It encodes CASSGGGELDTQYF.

This chain connects TRBV24-1 to TRBJ2-3; 9 bases fit TRBD2. The CDR3 has 13 residues. The V and J ends lost 10 bases and 5 bases, in that order; junction bases with no gene match: 6. Germline V CDR1 and CDR2: KGHDR, SFDVKD. CDR3 DNA: TGTGCCACAGGGCGGGGGGGCCAAGATACGCAGTATTTT. Its translation: CATGRGGQDTQYF.

The CDR3 here is CATSRGQSQAKNIQYF. CDR3 coding DNA: TGTGCCACCAGCAGAGGACAGAGCCAAGCCAAAAACATTCAGTACTTC. The J gene is TRBJ2-4, the V gene TRBV15, with a weak D call TRBD1 (5 bases). The CDR3 sequence is 16 residues long. The germline V gene has CDR1 LNHNV and CDR2 YYDKDF (reference sequence). V gave up 1 base and J gave up 0 bases, with 10 bases separating them. The full variable domain, completed using reference TRBV15 and TRBJ2-4, is DAMVIQNPRYQVTQFGKPVTLSCSQTLNHNVMYWYQQKSSQAPKLLFHYYDKDFNNEADTPDNFQSRRPNTSFCFLDIRSPGLGDTAMYLCATSRGQSQAKNIQYFGAGTRLSVL.

This chain uses TRBV7-3 with TRBJ1-1; D is undetermined. Per germline, CDR1 SGHTA and CDR2 FQGTGA. V lost 1 base to trimming and J lost 1 base, with 10 bases between them. This CDR3 is built from 15 residues. The CDR3 protein is CASSLSPVGNTEAFF. The CDR3, as DNA: TGTGCCAGCAGCTTAAGTCCGGTTGGGAACACTGAAGCTTTCTTT.

The chain uses TRBV5-1 and TRBJ2-7, with TRBD1 matching over 7 bases. V lost 4 bases and J lost 0; bases outside the gene matches: 4. The CDR3 is made up of 14 amino acids. Germline V CDR1 and CDR2: SGHRS, YFSETQ. The CDR3 DNA reads TGCGCCAGCAGCCACGGACAGGACTCCTACGAGCAGTACGTC. Translated, it gives CASSHGQDSYEQYV.

This clonotype was detected only a few times. This chain connects TRBV5-1 to TRBJ2-3; 14 positions match TRBD2. This CDR3 comprises 16 residues. The trim removed 10 bases at V and 4 bases at J, leaving 11 bases unmatched. Germline CDR1 reads SGHRS; CDR2 reads YFSETQ. The DNA for the CDR3 is TGCGCCTCCCAGCCGCTGACTAGCGGGGGGGCAGATACGCAGTATTTT. Translation gives CASQPLTSGGADTQYF.

This clonotype was observed a few times. The gene calls are TRBV6-2 or TRBV6-3 and TRBJ2-1, with 10 nucleotides matching TRBD1. CDR3 size: 15 residues. Unmatched junction bases numbered 4, after V lost 0 bases and J lost 8 bases. Germline loops: CDR1 MNHEY, CDR2 SVGEGT. As DNA, the CDR3 is TGTGCCAGCAGTTACTCGGACAGGGGGTCTGATGAGCAGTTCTTC. Residues: CASSYSDRGSDEQFF.

This clonotype was seen at least ten times. DNA for the CDR3: TGCGCCAGCAGTCAATCCTCCCCCGAGGGGCGAAATGAGCAGTTCTTC. Translation gives CASSQSSPEGRNEQFF. The V and J genes are TRBV23-1 and TRBJ2-1; TRBD1 or TRBD2 may be the D gene (5 bases each). TRBV23-1 is an ORF, and what it does is uncertain. The V gene lost 0 bases and the J gene lost 7 bases, with 16 bases spanning the gap. The CDR3 has 16 amino acids.

Ten or more counts support this clonotype. The chain carries TRBV6-6 and TRBJ1-6; D call uncertain. From germline, CDR1 is MNHNY and CDR2 SVGAGI (reference sequence). CDR3 size: 13 residues. Deletions cut 6 bases from V and 0 bases from J, with 3 bases between. CDR3 sequence reads: CASSHSYNSPLHF. As DNA, the CDR3 is TGTGCCAGCAGCCACTCCTATAATTCACCCCTCCACTTT.

This clonotype turned up a few times. The CDR3 here is CASSLQVDMGNTEAFF. CDR3 sequence (DNA): TGTGCCAGCAGCTTGCAGGTCGACATGGGGAACACTGAAGCTTTCTTT. This chain connects TRBV7-6 to TRBJ1-1, with D unresolved. The V end lost 3 bases, the J end lost 1 base, and 15 bases lay between the germline ends. This CDR3 is 16 amino acids long. The germline V gene encodes CDR1 SGHVS and CDR2 FNYEAQ.

Ten or more counts support this clonotype. The J gene is TRBJ2-5, the V gene TRBV23-1; possible D gene TRBD2, 6 bases. TRBV23-1 is identified as an open reading frame with a role that is uncertain. The CDR3 spans 17 residues. V lost 1 base and J lost 6, with 21 bases in between. In DNA form, the CDR3 reads TGCGCCAGCAGTCAATGCCGGGAGAGACTGAGGGGAAAGACCCAGTACTTC. It translates to CASSQCRERLRGKTQYF.

This clonotype has more than one count but fewer than ten. The rearrangement uses TRBV7-6 and TRBJ1-5, with a weak D call TRBD1 (6 bases). Per germline, CDR1 SGHVS and CDR2 FNYEAQ. The CDR3 extends over 14 amino acids. Trimming removed 3 bases from V and 5 bases from J, with 11 bases in between. The chain's CDR3 is CASSLRGYDQPQHF. CDR3 coding DNA: TGTGCCAGCAGCTTGAGGGGGTATGATCAGCCCCAGCATTTT. Together with reference TRBV7-6 and TRBJ1-5, the CDR3 gives the full variable domain: GAGVSQSPRYKVTKRGQDVALRCDPISGHVSLYWYRQALGQGPEFLTYFNYEAQQDKSGLPNDRFSAERPEGSISTLTIQRTEQRDSAMYRCASSLRGYDQPQHFGDGTRLSIL.

This clonotype has only a few counts. The chain has TRBV24-1 and TRBJ2-7, with a possible D match to TRBD2 (5 bases). This CDR3 comprises 17 residues. V lost 0 bases and J lost 0, with 14 bases in between. CDR1 is KGHDR, CDR2 SFDVKD, per germline. The DNA for the CDR3 is TGTGCCACCAGTGATTTGGTGAGGGCACGGGGCTCCTACGAGCAGTACGTC. This translates into CATSDLVRARGSYEQYV.

In its sample, this clonotype was seen a few times. V usage is TRBV5-1 and J usage is TRBJ2-3; tentatively, D is TRBD1 (5 bases). The ends were cut back, 4 bases at V and 0 bases at J, with 15 bases in the middle. The CDR3 runs to 16 residues. In germline, CDR1 is SGHRS, CDR2 YFSETQ. The CDR3 sequence: CASSIDRRPSTDTQYF. CDR3 nucleotides: TGCGCCAGCAGCATAGACAGAAGACCTAGCACAGATACGCAGTATTTT.

The chain links TRBV2 to TRBJ2-2; 9 bases match TRBD2. Trimming took 4 bases from V and 3 from J; bases not matched to a gene: 9. The CDR3 consists of 17 residues. Germline CDR1 is SNHLY and CDR2 is FYNNEI. The CDR3 loop reads CASSAAGGRKYTGELFF. The CDR3 region has the DNA TGTGCCAGCAGTGCCGCGGGGGGGCGGAAGTACACCGGGGAGCTGTTTTTT.

CDR3 in amino acids: CASSLAGDRGSPLHF. In DNA, the CDR3 is TGTGCCAGCAGCTTAGCGGGGGACAGGGGATCACCCCTCCACTTT. V gene TRBV7-2 combines with J gene TRBJ1-6; the match to TRBD1 covers 10 bases. V lost 0 bases, J lost 10 bases, and 3 bases stayed unmatched. The CDR3 loop spans 15 amino acids. Germline CDR1 is SGHTA and CDR2 is FQGNSA.

The chain links TRBV6-2 or TRBV6-3 to TRBJ2-7; D is perhaps TRBD1 or TRBD2 (5 bases each). V dropped 7 bases and J dropped 2 bases, with 12 bases sitting between them. The V gene's germline CDR1 is MNHEY and CDR2 SVGEGT. The CDR3 loop spans 13 amino acids. The CDR3 spells CASNAGTTYEQYF. The DNA for the CDR3 is TGTGCCAGCAACGCCGGGACCACCTACGAGCAGTACTTC.

V gene TRBV7-2 combines with J gene TRBJ1-1; no reliable D call. V gave up 0 bases and J gave up 5 bases, with 13 bases separating them. The CDR3 runs 15 residues. The germline CDR1 and CDR2 sequences are SGHTA and FQGNSA. The CDR3: CASSLAWQWSTEAFF. The CDR3 bases are TGTGCCAGCAGCTTAGCGTGGCAGTGGTCGACTGAAGCTTTCTTT.